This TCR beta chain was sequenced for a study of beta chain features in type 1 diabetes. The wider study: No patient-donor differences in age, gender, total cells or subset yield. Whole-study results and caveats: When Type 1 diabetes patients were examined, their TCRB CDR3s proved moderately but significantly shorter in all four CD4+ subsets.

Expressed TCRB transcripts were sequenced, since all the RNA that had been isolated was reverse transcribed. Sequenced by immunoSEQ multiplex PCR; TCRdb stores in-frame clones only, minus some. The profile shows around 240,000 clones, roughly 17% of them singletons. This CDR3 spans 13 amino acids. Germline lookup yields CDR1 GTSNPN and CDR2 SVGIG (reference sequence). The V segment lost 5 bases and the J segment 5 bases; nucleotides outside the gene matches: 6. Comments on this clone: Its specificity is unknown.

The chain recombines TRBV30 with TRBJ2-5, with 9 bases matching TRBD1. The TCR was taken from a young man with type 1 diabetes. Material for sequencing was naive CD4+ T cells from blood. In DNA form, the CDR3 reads TGTGCCTGGGCTATGACAGGGGGGGAGACCCAGTACTTC. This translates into CAWAMTGGETQYF.